This TCR beta chain is from a study of T cell responses to AZD1222 COVID-19 vaccine. Regarding this clone: Other DNA sequences in the same sample also yield this CDR3.

CDR1 is SGHNT, CDR2 YYREEE, per germline (reference sequence). This CDR3 is 14 amino acids long. The V end was cut by 0 bases, the J end by 1 base, with 7 bases between. The repertoire was sequenced with immunoSEQ multiplex PCR; TCRdb's copy has only in-frame clones and lacks some. This table has approximately 150,000 clones, about 91% appearing once. The sequences come from peripheral blood, collected on day 0 of AZD1222 vaccination. The TCR sequence derives from an adult in good health. This chain joins TRBV5-4 and TRBJ1-1; D gene ambiguous. CDR3 nucleotide sequence: TGTGCCAGCAGCTTGGATCCCCAGAACACTGAAGCTTTCTTT. It codes for CASSLDPQNTEAFF.